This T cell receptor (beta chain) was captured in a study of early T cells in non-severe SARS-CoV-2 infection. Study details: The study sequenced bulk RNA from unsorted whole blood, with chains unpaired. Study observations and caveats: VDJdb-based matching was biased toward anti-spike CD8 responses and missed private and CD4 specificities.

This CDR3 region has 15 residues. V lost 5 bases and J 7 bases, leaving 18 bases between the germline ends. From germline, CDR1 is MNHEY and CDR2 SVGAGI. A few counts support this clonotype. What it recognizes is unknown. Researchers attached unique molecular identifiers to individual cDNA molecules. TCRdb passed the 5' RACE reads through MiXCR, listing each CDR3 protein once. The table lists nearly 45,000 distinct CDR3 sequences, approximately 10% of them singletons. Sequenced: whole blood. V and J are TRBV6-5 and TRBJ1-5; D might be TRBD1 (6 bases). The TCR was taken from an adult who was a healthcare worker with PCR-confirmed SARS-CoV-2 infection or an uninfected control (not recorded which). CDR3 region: CASSLKQGNGQPQHF. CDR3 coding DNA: TGTGCCAGCAGTCTCAAACAGGGAAATGGACAGCCCCAGCATTTT.